A single T cell receptor (beta chain) is shown here with its context. What it recognizes is unknown. The CDR3 extends over 14 amino acids. Trimming removed 7 bases from V and 8 bases from J, with 18 bases in between. RNA, at roughly 0.45 to 1 ug, was reverse transcribed with random hexamers. Amplification of TCR beta CDR3 was carried out by immunoSEQ multiplex PCR, which covered 54 Vbeta and 13 Jbeta segments. MiXCR, run by TCRdb on the immunoSEQ multiplex PCR reads, gives a single entry per CDR3 protein. The sample comprises roughly 80,000 distinct CDR3 sequences, 85% to 95% of which are singletons, and 0.25% to 0.3% rests with the top ten. This entry belongs to a study of CD8 T cells in Susac syndrome. General observations from the study: Individuals included in the TCR sequencing and HLA analysis were acknowledged by the study to be relatively few in number.

TEMRA cells were FACS-enriched, with CD8+ and CD4+ T cells isolated negatively. The receptor was derived from a human donor in good health. The chain has TRBV12-3 or TRBV12-4 and TRBJ2-4; D might be TRBD2 (6 bases). The specimen sequenced was CD8+ T cells from PBMCs. Here the CDR3 DNA reads TGTGCCAGCAATGCTGCAGGCCCGGGGGACATTCAGTACTTC. Translated: CASNAAGPGDIQYF.